Shown below are 7 T cell receptor beta chains from a single sample sequenced in a study of early T cells in non-severe SARS-CoV-2 infection. TCRdb recomputed calls from the 5' RACE reads with MiXCR, one row per CDR3 protein. The data hold 100,000 to 130,000 distinct CDR3 sequences, with around 10% observed a single time. What was sequenced was whole blood. These receptors all stem from an adult who was a healthcare worker with PCR-confirmed SARS-CoV-2 infection or an uninfected control (not recorded which).

The rearrangement links TRBV13 to TRBJ2-7, with D maybe TRBD2 (5 bases). Germline CDR1 and CDR2: PRHDT and FYEKMQ (reference sequence). CDR3 length equals 13 residues. Trimming took off 5 bases at V and 9 bases at J, with 17 bases between the two ends. The DNA for the CDR3 is TGTGCCAGCAGCCCCGGACCACGGGAAGGGCAGTACTTC. Translated, it gives CASSPGPREGQYF.

By its share, this clonotype is medium-sized (0.01 to 0.1%). This chain connects TRBV14 to TRBJ1-1; the D is unclear. Germline assignment: CDR1 SGHDN and CDR2 FVKESK. The CDR3 contains 14 residues. V gave up 3 bases and J gave up 5 bases, with 13 bases separating them. CDR3 in amino acids: CASSQGNGLTEAFF. The CDR3 bases are TGTGCCAGCAGCCAGGGGAACGGTTTAACTGAAGCTTTCTTT.

At least ten counts were recorded for this clonotype. The chain employs TRBV4-1 and TRBJ1-4; 8 bases fit TRBD1. The CDR3 is 17 amino acids. J lost 5 bases, V lost 0 bases, and 8 bases had no gene match. Germline values: CDR1 MGHRA, CDR2 YSYEKL. The CDR3 loop is CASSQDAGGGRNEKLFF. The CDR3 DNA follows: TGCGCCAGCAGCCAAGATGCAGGGGGCGGGAGGAATGAAAAACTGTTTTTT.

The table lists this clonotype with a few counts. V gene TRBV6-2 or TRBV6-3 combines with J gene TRBJ2-3; D gene unclear. The CDR3 is made up of 16 amino acids. The V gene's germline CDR1 is MNHEY and CDR2 SVGEGT. V lost 6 bases and J lost 6, with 22 bases in between. CDR3 in amino acids: CASRPTVVPPLDTQYF. The CDR3 DNA follows: TGTGCCAGCAGGCCTACAGTGGTCCCTCCATTGGATACGCAGTATTTT.

The V gene is TRBV3-1, the J gene TRBJ2-1, with TRBD1 as a possible D gene (5 bases). Germline values: CDR1 LGHDT, CDR2 YNNKEL (reference sequence). The CDR3 contains 11 residues. V was cut by 4 bases and J by 8 bases, with 6 bases left in between. The CDR3 nucleotides read TGTGCCAGCAGCCGGGGCGATGAGCAGTTCTTC. Translating it yields CASSRGDEQFF.

The CDR3 loop is CASSQDRYGVYGYTF. For the CDR3, the DNA is TGTGCCAGCAGCCAAGACCGTTACGGAGTCTATGGCTACACCTTC. The genes are TRBV14 and TRBJ1-2, with D uncertain. Trimming cost V 0 bases and J 4 bases, with 12 bases left between them. Germline V gives CDR1 SGHDN, CDR2 FVKESK. This CDR3 is built from 15 residues.

The rearrangement links TRBV28 to TRBJ1-3; D is perhaps TRBD1 (6 bases). CDR1 and CDR2 from the germline V gene are MDHEN and SYDVKM. CDR3 length: 16 amino acids. Deletions cut 5 bases from V and 8 bases from J, with 22 bases between. CDR3 in DNA: TGTGCCAGCAGTCAGACCGGGACAACCGGGAGGGACACCATATATTTT. Its protein product is CASSQTGTTGRDTIYF.